The present T cell receptor (beta chain) was sequenced within a study of response to subunit inactivated influenza vaccine. Broader study findings: With each seasonal influenza vaccination, the authors suggested, few new T cells are recruited.

One entry per CDR3 protein results from TCRdb running MiXCR on the RT-PCR reads. Of about 500,000 distinct CDR3 sequences in the sample, 15% to 20% were seen once. This clonotype was observed a few times. Its antigen is still unknown. Germline V CDR1 and CDR2: MDHEN, SYDVKM. The CDR3 consists of 15 residues. J was trimmed by 11 bases and V by 4 bases; bases with no gene match: 15. The sequencing here drew on CD4+ T cells sorted from PBMCs, taken around 25 months after vaccination. The sequence derives from a man aged 45 to 75 who received an inactivated influenza vaccine. V and J are TRBV28 and TRBJ1-1; 8 bases match TRBD1. The CDR3, as DNA: TGTGCCAGCAGTTCGCCCACAGGGGGGTCCCGAGGGGCTTTCTTT. Its translation is CASSSPTGGSRGAFF.